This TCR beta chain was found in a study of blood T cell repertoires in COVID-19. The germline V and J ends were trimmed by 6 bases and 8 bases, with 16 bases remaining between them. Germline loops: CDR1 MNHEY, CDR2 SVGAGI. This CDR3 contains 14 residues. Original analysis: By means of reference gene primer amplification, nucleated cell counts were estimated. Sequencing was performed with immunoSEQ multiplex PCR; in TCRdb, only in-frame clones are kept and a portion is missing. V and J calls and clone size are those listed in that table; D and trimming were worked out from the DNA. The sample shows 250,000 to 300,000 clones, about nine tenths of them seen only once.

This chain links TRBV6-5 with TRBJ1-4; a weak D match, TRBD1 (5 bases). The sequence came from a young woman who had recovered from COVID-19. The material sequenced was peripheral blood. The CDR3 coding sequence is TGTGCCAGCAGCTCCGGGACTATTGTAGAAAAACTGTTTTTT. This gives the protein CASSSGTIVEKLFF.